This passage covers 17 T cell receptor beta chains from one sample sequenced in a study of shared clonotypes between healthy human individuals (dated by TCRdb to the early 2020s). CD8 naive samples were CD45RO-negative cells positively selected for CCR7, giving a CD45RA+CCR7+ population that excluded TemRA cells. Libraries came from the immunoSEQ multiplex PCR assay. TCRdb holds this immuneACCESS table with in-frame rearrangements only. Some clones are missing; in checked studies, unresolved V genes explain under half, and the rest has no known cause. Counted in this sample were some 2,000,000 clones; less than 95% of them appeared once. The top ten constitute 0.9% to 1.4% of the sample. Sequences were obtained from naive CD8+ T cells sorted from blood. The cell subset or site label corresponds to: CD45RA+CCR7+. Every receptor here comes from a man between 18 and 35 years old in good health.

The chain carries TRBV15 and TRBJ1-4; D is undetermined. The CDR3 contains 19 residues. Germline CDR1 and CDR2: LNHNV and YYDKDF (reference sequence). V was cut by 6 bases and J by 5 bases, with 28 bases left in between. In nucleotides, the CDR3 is TGTGCCACCAGTCGAATCCCATCCGGCAGCGGGCCTGAGAATGAAAAACTGTTTTTT. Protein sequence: CATSRIPSGSGPENEKLFF. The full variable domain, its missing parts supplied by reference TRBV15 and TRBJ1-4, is DAMVIQNPRYQVTQFGKPVTLSCSQTLNHNVMYWYQQKSSQAPKLLFHYYDKDFNNEADTPDNFQSRRPNTSFCFLDIRSPGLGDTAMYLCATSRIPSGSGPENEKLFFGSGTQLSVL.

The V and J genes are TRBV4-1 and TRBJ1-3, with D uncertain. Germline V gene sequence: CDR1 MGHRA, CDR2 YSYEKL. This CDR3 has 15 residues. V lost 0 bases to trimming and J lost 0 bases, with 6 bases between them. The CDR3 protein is CASSQEQPSGNTIYF. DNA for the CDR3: TGCGCCAGCAGCCAAGAACAGCCCTCTGGAAACACCATATATTTT.

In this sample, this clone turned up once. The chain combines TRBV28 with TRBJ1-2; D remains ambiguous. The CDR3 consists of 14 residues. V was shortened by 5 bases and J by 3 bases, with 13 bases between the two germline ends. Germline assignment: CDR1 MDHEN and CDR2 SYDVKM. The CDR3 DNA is TGTGCCAGCAGTCTAATATCGGGCGACTATGGCTACACCTTC. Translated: CASSLISGDYGYTF.

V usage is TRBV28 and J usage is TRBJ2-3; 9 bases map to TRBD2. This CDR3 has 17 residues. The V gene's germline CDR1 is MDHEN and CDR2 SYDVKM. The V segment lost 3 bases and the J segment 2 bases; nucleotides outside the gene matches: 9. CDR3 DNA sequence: TGTGCCAGCAGTTTTGGGCTAGCGGGAATCCACACAGATACGCAGTATTTT. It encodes CASSFGLAGIHTDTQYF.

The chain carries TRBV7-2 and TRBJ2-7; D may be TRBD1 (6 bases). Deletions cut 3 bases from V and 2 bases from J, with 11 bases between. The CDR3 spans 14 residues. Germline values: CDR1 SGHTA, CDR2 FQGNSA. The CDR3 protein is CASSFPGHTYEQYF. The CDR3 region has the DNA TGTGCCAGCAGCTTTCCGGGACACACCTACGAGCAGTACTTC.

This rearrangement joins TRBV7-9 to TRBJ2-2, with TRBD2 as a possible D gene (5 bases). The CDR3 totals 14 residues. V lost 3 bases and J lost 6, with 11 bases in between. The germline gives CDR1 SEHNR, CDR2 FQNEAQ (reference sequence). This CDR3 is CASSFSEEAGELFF. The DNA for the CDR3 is TGTGCCAGCAGCTTTAGTGAGGAGGCCGGGGAGCTGTTTTTT.

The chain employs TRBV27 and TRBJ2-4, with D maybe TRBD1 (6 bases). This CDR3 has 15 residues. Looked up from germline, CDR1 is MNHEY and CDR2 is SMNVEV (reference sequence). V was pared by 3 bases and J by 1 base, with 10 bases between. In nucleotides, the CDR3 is TGTGCCAGCAGTTTTGTGGGGGCCGCCAAAAACATTCAGTACTTC. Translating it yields CASSFVGAAKNIQYF.

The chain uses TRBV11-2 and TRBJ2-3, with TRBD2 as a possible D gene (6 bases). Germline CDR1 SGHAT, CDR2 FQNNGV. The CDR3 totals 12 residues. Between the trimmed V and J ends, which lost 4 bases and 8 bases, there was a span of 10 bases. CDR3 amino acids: CASSSRGFTQYF. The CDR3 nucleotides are TGTGCCAGCAGCTCGCGGGGTTTTACGCAGTATTTT.

The CDR3 DNA reads TGTGCCAGCAGTGGTTCAGGACCCCCATATAGCAATCAGCCCCAGCATTTT. This gives the protein CASSGSGPPYSNQPQHF. The genes are TRBV2 and TRBJ1-5, with D uncertain. V lost 4 bases and J 0 bases, leaving 16 bases between the germline ends. The germline V gene encodes CDR1 SNHLY and CDR2 FYNNEI. This CDR3 contains 17 residues.

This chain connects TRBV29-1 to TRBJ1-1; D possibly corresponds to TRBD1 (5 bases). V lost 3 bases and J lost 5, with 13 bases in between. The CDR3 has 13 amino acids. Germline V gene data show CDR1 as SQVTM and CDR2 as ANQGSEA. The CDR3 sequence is CSVEGDEGTEAFF. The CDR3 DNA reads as TGCAGCGTTGAGGGGGACGAGGGGACTGAAGCTTTCTTT.

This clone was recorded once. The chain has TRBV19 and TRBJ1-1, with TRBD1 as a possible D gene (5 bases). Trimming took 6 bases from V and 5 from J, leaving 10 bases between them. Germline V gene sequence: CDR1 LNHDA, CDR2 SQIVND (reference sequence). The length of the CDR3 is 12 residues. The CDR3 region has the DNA TGTGCCAGTAGGGGGCCGGGTACTGAAGCTTTCTTT. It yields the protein CASRGPGTEAFF.

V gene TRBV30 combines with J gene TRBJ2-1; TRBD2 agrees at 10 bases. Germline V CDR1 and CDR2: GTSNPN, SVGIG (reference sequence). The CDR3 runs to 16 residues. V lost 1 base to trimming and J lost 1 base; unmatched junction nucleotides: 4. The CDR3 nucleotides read TGTGCCTGGAGTGCCGGGACTAGCGTGTCCTACAATGAGCAGTTCTTC. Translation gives CAWSAGTSVSYNEQFF. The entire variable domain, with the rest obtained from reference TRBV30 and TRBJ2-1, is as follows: SQTIHQWPATLVQPVGSPLSLECTVEGTSNPNLYWYRQAAGRGLQLLFYSVGIGQISSEVPQNLSASRPQDRQFILSSKKLLLSDSGFYLCAWSAGTSVSYNEQFFGPGTRLTVL.

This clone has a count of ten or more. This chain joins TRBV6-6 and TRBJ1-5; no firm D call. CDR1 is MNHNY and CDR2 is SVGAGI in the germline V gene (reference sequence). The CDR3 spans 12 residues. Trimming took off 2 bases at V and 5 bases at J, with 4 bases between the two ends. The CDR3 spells CASSYDDQPQHF. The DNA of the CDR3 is TGTGCCAGCAGTTACGACGATCAGCCCCAGCATTTT.

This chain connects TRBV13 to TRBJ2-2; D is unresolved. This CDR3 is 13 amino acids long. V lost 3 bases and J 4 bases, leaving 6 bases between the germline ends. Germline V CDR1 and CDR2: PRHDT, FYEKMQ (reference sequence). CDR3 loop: CASSFNPTGELFF. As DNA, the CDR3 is TGTGCCAGCAGCTTTAACCCCACCGGGGAGCTGTTTTTT.

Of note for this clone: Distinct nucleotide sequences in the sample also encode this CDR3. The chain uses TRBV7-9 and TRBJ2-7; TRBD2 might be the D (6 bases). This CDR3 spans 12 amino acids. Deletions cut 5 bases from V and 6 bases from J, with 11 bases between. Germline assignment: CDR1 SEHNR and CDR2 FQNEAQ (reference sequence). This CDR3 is CASSLAGSEQYF. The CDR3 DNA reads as TGTGCCAGCAGCCTGGCGGGAAGCGAGCAGTACTTC. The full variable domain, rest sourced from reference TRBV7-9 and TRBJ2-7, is DTGVSQNPRHKITKRGQNVTFRCDPISEHNRLYWYRQTLGQGPEFLTYFQNEAQLEKSRLLSDRFSAERPKGSFSTLEIQRTEQGDSAMYLCASSLAGSEQYFGPGTRLTVT.

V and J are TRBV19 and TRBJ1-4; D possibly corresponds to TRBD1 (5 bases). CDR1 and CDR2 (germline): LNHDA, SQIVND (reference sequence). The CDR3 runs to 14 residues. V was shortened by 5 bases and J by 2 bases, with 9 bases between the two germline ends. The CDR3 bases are TGTGCCAGTAGTTGGGGGAGGACTAATGAAAAACTGTTTTTT. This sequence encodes CASSWGRTNEKLFF.

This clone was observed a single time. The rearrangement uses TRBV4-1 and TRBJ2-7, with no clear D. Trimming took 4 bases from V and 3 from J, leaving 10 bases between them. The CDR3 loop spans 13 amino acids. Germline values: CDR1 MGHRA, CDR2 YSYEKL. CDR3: CASSPRIDYEQYF. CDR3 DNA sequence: TGCGCCAGCAGCCCAAGGATCGACTACGAGCAGTACTTC.